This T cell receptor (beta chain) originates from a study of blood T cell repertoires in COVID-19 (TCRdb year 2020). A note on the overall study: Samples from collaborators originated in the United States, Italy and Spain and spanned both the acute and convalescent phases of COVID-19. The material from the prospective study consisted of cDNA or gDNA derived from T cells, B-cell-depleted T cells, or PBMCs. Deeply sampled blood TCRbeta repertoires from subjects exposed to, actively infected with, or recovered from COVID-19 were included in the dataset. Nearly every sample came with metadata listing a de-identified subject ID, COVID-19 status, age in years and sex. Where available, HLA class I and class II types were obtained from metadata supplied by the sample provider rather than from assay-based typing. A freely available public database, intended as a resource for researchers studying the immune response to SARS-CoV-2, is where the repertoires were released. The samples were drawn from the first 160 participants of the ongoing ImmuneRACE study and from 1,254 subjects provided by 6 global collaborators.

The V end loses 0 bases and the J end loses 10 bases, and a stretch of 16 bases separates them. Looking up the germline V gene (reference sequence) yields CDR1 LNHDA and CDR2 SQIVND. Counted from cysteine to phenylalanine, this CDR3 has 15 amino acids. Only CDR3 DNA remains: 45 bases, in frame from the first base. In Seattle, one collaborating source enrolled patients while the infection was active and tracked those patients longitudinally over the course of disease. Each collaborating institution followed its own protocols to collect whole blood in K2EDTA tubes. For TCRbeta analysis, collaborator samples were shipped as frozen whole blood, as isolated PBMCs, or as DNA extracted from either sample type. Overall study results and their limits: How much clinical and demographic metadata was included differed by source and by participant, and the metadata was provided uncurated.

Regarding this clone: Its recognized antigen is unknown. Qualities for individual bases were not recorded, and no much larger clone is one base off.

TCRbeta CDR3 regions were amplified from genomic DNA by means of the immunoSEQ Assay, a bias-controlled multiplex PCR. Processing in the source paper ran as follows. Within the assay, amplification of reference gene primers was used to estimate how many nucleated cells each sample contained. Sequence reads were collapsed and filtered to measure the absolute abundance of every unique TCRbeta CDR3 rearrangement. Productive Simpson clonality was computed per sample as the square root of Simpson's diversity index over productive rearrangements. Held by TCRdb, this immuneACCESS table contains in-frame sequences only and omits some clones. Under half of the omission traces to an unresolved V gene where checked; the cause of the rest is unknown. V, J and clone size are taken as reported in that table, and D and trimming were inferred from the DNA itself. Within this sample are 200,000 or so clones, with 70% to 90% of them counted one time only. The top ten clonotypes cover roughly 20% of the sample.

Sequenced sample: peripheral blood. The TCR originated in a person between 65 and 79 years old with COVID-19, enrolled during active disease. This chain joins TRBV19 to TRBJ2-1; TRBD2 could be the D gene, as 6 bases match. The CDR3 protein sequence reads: CASSIDGRRGAEQFF. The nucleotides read TGTGCCAGTAGTATAGACGGGCGGCGGGGAGCGGAGCAGTTCTTC. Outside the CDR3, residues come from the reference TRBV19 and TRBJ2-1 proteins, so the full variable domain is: DGGITQSPKYLFRKEGQNVTLSCEQNLNHDAMYWYRQDPGQGLRLIYYSQIVNDFQKGDIAEGYSVSREKKESFPLTVTSAQKNPTAFYLCASSIDGRRGAEQFFGPGTRLTVL.